The clone carrying this TCR beta chain was seen ten or more times. The sample originates from a study of T cells in Graves' hyperthyroidism and ophthalmopathy. RNA transcripts were the template for amplifying TCR beta CDR3 regions. A set of HTBI primers served as the primers for a first-round RT-PCR of the TCR CDR3. TCRdb re-derived calls from the multiplex PCR reads in MiXCR, one entry per CDR3 protein. Found here are over 450,000 distinct CDR3 sequences, roughly 15% of them singletons; the top ten hold under 20%. The CDR3 has 13 residues. The V gene lost 1 base and the J gene lost 0 bases, with 4 bases spanning the gap. Germline CDR1 GTSNPN, CDR2 SVGIG (reference sequence).

The gene calls are TRBV30 and TRBJ1-3; no firm D call. The sample taken for sequencing was blood. The TCR originated in a woman aged 18-29 years with Graves' ophthalmopathy. The CDR3 protein is CAWSGDSGNTIYF. The CDR3 nucleotides are TGTGCCTGGAGTGGAGACTCTGGAAACACCATATATTTT.